These 26 T cell receptor beta chains were all obtained from the same sample, sequenced in a study of blood T cells in healthy people across ages. A second PCR of about 7 to 12 cycles used a sample-barcoded 5' primer and a J-beta primer mix. TCRdb fed the 5' RACE reads into MiXCR, producing one record per CDR3 protein. The sample lists 870,000 or so distinct CDR3 sequences, 25% to 35% seen once, with about 18% in the top ten. Sequencing input: blood. The source of these receptors is a woman aged 80 or over in good health.

A remark on this clonotype: A much bigger clone sits one base away, suggesting this may be a read error. V gene TRBV24-1 combines with J gene TRBJ2-3; no definite D call. V lost 7 bases and J 2 bases, leaving 15 bases between the germline ends. Per germline, CDR1 KGHDR and CDR2 SFDVKD. The CDR3 totals 15 residues. Written as DNA, the CDR3 is TGTGCCACCAGCAAAACAGAAAAGACCACAGATACGCAGTATTTT. It encodes CATSKTEKTTDTQYF.

This clonotype came up many times. The rearrangement links TRBV24-1 to TRBJ2-1, with D perhaps TRBD2 (6 bases). CDR1 and CDR2 (germline): KGHDR, SFDVKD. Trimming cost V 4 bases and J 6 bases, with 12 bases left between them. The CDR3 spans 14 residues. The CDR3 loop reads CATSEGTPPNEQFF. For the CDR3, the DNA is TGTGCCACCAGTGAAGGGACTCCCCCCAATGAGCAGTTCTTC.

Concerning this clonotype: Given a much more abundant clone one base away, this may be a read error. This is likely a read error, given that the CDR3 carries no conserved phenylalanine or tryptophan at its end. The V call is TRBV20-1, the J call TRBJ1-2; D might be TRBD1 (5 bases). Trimming left V 5 bases short and J 5 bases short, with 12 bases between. This CDR3 region has 12 residues. The germline V gene has CDR1 DFQATT and CDR2 SNEGSKA (reference sequence). The CDR3 here is CSAPDSSYGYTL. As DNA, the CDR3 is TGCAGTGCTCCTGACAGCAGTTATGGCTACACCCTC.

The V gene is TRBV20-1, the J gene TRBJ2-7, with TRBD2 as a possible D gene (6 bases). In germline, CDR1 is DFQATT, CDR2 SNEGSKA (reference sequence). The V end lost 1 base, the J end lost 3 bases, and 19 bases lay between the germline ends. The length of the CDR3 is 16 residues. In nucleotides, the CDR3 is TGCAGTGCTAGAGGTATCCCGGGACTTCGGGGCTACGAGCAGTACTTC. Amino acids: CSARGIPGLRGYEQYF.

This clonotype was recorded at least ten times. V and J are TRBV7-2 and TRBJ1-4; 9 bases agree with TRBD1. The CDR3 loop spans 13 amino acids. After removal of 4 bases from V and 8 bases from J, the junction contained 2 bases not matched to a gene. Per germline, CDR1 SGHTA and CDR2 FQGNSA. The CDR3 bases are TGTGCCAGCAGCTATGACAGGGGGGAAAAACTGTTTTTT. Encoded protein: CASSYDRGEKLFF.

The chain carries TRBV4-1 and TRBJ2-1; D is possibly TRBD2 (5 bases). CDR3 length equals 14 residues. Germline CDR1 reads MGHRA; CDR2 reads YSYEKL. The V gene lost 4 bases and the J gene lost 4 bases, with 11 bases spanning the gap. As DNA, the CDR3 is TGCGCCAGCAGCCCGTTGGACTGGTACAATGAGCAGTTCTTC. It translates to CASSPLDWYNEQFF.

This clonotype was counted ten times or more. The chain combines TRBV7-2 with TRBJ2-1, with 9 nucleotides matching TRBD2. The junction had 7 bases not matched to a gene; V was cut back by 1 base and J by 6 bases. The length of the CDR3 is 16 residues. Germline CDR1 reads SGHTA; CDR2 reads FQGNSA. CDR3 in amino acids: CASSLVGRGGPNEQFF. CDR3 in DNA: TGTGCCAGCAGCTTAGTTGGGCGGGGGGGCCCCAATGAGCAGTTCTTC.

This clonotype occurred many times. This chain uses TRBV5-1 with TRBJ2-7; TRBD1 agrees at 9 bases. The V gene's germline CDR1 is SGHRS and CDR2 YFSETQ. Germline trimming cut 0 bases from V and 0 bases from J; bases unmatched to any gene: 7. This CDR3 region has 17 residues. CDR3 sequence reads: CASSLDEGQGHSYEQYF. The DNA of the CDR3 is TGCGCCAGCAGCTTGGATGAGGGACAGGGCCACTCCTACGAGCAGTACTTC.

This chain joins TRBV20-1 and TRBJ2-4, with unresolved D. Germline V gene lookup returns CDR1 DFQATT and CDR2 SNEGSKA (reference sequence). With 3 bases removed from V and 1 base from J, the gap between germline ends came to 7 bases. The CDR3 covers 13 residues. CDR3 in DNA: TGCAGTGCTAGTAGTTATGCCAAAAACATTCAGTACTTC. Translation gives CSASSYAKNIQYF.

This clonotype was seen a handful of times. The V and J genes are TRBV5-1 and TRBJ1-1; TRBD1 is a possible D gene (5 bases). Per the germline V gene, CDR1 is SGHRS and CDR2 is YFSETQ. Deletions cut 0 bases from V and 4 bases from J, with 13 bases between. The CDR3 has 15 residues. The CDR3 DNA reads as TGCGCCAGCAGCTTGGCCCCAGGGTCGGTCACTGAAGCTTTCTTT. Amino acid sequence: CASSLAPGSVTEAFF. Drawing the rest from reference TRBV5-1 and TRBJ1-1, the complete variable domain is KAGVTQTPRYLIKTRGQQVTLSCSPISGHRSVSWYQQTPGQGLQFLFEYFSETQRNKGNFPGRFSGRQFSNSRSEMNVSTLELGDSALYLCASSLAPGSVTEAFFGQGTRLTVV.

This clonotype occurred a few times. The rearrangement uses TRBV20-1 and TRBJ1-6, with a tentative D call TRBD1 (5 bases). Germline CDR1 is DFQATT and CDR2 is SNEGSKA (reference sequence). This CDR3 is built from 17 residues. Trimming removed 3 bases at V and 5 bases at J, with 20 bases between. The CDR3 here is CSASSRVGLRNNSPLHF. The CDR3 DNA sequence: TGCAGTGCTAGCAGCCGAGTGGGGCTAAGAAATAATTCACCCCTCCACTTT.

This clonotype showed up many times. The chain uses TRBV5-1 and TRBJ1-2; perhaps TRBD1 as D (5 bases). CDR3 length: 14 amino acids. Germline V gene lookup returns CDR1 SGHRS and CDR2 YFSETQ. V dropped 2 bases and J dropped 5 bases, with 13 bases sitting between them. This CDR3 reads CASSFGRAVYGYTF. The CDR3 coding sequence is TGCGCCAGCAGCTTCGGCAGGGCCGTTTATGGCTACACCTTC.

This clonotype was seen repeatedly, ten times or more. The chain combines TRBV20-1 with TRBJ1-2, with a possible D match to TRBD1 (6 bases). From germline, CDR1 is DFQATT and CDR2 SNEGSKA (reference sequence). The V end lost 5 bases, the J end lost 0 bases, and 16 bases lay between the germline ends. There are 15 residues in the CDR3. The CDR3, as DNA: TGCAGTGCTGGGGGGGCGGGGGGCTCTAACTATGGCTACACCTTC. Amino acid sequence: CSAGGAGGSNYGYTF.

The V gene is TRBV29-1, the J gene TRBJ1-1; TRBD1 might be the D (6 bases). The germline V gene encodes CDR1 SQVTM and CDR2 ANQGSEA. Trimming removed 7 bases at V and 0 bases at J, with 15 bases between. The CDR3 is made up of 14 amino acids. The CDR3 coding sequence is TGCAGCGCGAAAGAAACAGGGCTGAACACTGAAGCTTTCTTT. It codes for CSAKETGLNTEAFF. Based on the CDR3 plus reference TRBV29-1 and TRBJ1-1, the full variable domain is SAVISQKPSRDICQRGTSLTIQCQVDSQVTMMFWYRQQPGQSLTLIATANQGSEATYESGFVIDKFPISRPNLTFSTLTVSNMSPEDSSIYLCSAKETGLNTEAFFGQGTRLTVV.

This clonotype occurred many times. The chain links TRBV27 to TRBJ2-1; 9 nucleotides agree with TRBD1. J was trimmed by 4 bases and V by 3 bases; bases with no gene match: 4. CDR3 size: 15 residues. Germline V lookup: CDR1 MNHEY, CDR2 SMNVEV (reference sequence). This CDR3 reads CASSFRDRAYNEQFF. The CDR3 DNA reads TGTGCCAGCAGTTTTCGGGACAGGGCGTACAATGAGCAGTTCTTC.

At least ten counts were recorded for this clonotype. This chain connects TRBV7-2 to TRBJ2-1; D could derive from TRBD1 or TRBD2 (6 bases each). This CDR3 is built from 15 residues. Between the trimmed V and J ends, which lost 6 bases and 7 bases, there was a span of 19 bases. The germline gives CDR1 SGHTA, CDR2 FQGNSA. In nucleotides, the CDR3 is TGTGCCAGCAGTGTAGGGCAGGGGAGGAGGAATGAGCAGTTCTTC. Translating gives CASSVGQGRRNEQFF.

This clonotype has more than one count but fewer than ten. This may be a read error: a much more frequent sequence differs by one nucleotide. V gene TRBV20-1 combines with J gene TRBJ2-5, with D possibly matching TRBD1 (6 bases). CDR3 length equals 12 residues. CDR1 is DFQATT and CDR2 is SNEGSKA in the germline V gene (reference sequence). The CDR3 spells CRALIRGETQYF. In nucleotides, the CDR3 is TGCAGGGCTTTGATCAGGGGAGAGACCCAGTACTTC.

This clonotype was counted between two and nine times. This clone may be a read error of a much larger clone one base away. The chain uses TRBV15 and TRBJ2-1; D is possibly TRBD2 (7 bases). Germline V gene sequence: CDR1 LNHNV, CDR2 YYDKDF (reference sequence). The V gene lost 3 bases and the J gene lost 1 base, with 22 bases spanning the gap. This CDR3 is built from 19 residues. The CDR3 DNA reads as TGTGCCACCAGCAGTGACTTGGGTTACGGGGGGCCATCCTACAATGAGCAGTTCTTC. Residues: CATSSDLGYGGPSYNEQFF.

This clonotype has only a few counts. The V call is TRBV4-3, the J call TRBJ1-2, with 7 bases that match TRBD1. J lost 5 bases, V lost 5 bases, and 8 bases had no gene match. Germline V gives CDR1 LGHNA, CDR2 YSLEER. This CDR3 spans 14 amino acids. The CDR3 region is CASSGRTGRYGYTF. In DNA form, the CDR3 reads TGCGCCAGCAGCGGGAGGACAGGCCGTTATGGCTACACCTTC.

This clonotype has more than one count but fewer than ten. A read error may account for a junction end that differs from germline. The genes are TRBV5-5 and TRBJ2-2, with no clear D. In germline, CDR1 is SGHKS, CDR2 YYEKEE (reference sequence). This CDR3 is 16 amino acids long. CDR3 nucleotide sequence: TGTGCCGGCAGCTTGGTCAGATATTCGAACACCGGGGAGCTGTTTTTT. It is translated as CAGSLVRYSNTGELFF.

The V and J genes are TRBV5-5 and TRBJ1-1, with unresolved D. The CDR3 runs to 13 residues. The ends were cut back, 1 base at V and 6 bases at J, with 10 bases in the middle. Germline CDR1 is SGHKS and CDR2 is YYEKEE (reference sequence). The CDR3 DNA is TGTGCCAGCAGCTTGAGTCCAGTTTCTGAAGCTTTCTTT. This encodes CASSLSPVSEAFF.

The chain joins TRBV20-1 to TRBJ2-5, with D unclear. Germline lookup yields CDR1 DFQATT and CDR2 SNEGSKA (reference sequence). This CDR3 has 13 residues. Trimming shortened V by 6 bases and J by 10 bases, and 21 bases separated the two germline ends. CDR3 nucleotides: TGCAGTGCCCCCAAGCAGGCTGGACGGAGCCAGTACTTC. This sequence encodes CSAPKQAGRSQYF.

Regarding this clonotype: A much larger clone lies a single base off, so this may be a read error. The V gene is TRBV12-3 or TRBV12-4, the J gene TRBJ2-7; the match to TRBD2 covers 12 bases. CDR3 size: 15 residues. The CDR3 DNA follows: TGTGCCAGCAGTCAAACTAGCGGGGGGTCCTGCGAGCAGTACTTC. The encoded protein is CASSQTSGGSCEQYF.

This clonotype was detected ten times or more. This sequence joins TRBV3-1 and TRBJ2-5, with D possibly TRBD2 on 5 matching bases. Germline loops: CDR1 LGHDT, CDR2 YNNKEL (reference sequence). Trimming cost V 4 bases and J 6 bases, with 18 bases left between them. This CDR3 is built from 15 residues. CDR3 region: CASSPRVRAAKTQYF. CDR3 DNA: TGTGCCAGCAGCCCAAGGGTGAGGGCGGCTAAGACCCAGTACTTC.

Details on this clonotype: One end of the junction fails to match germline, which may point to a read error. The V call is TRBV28, the J call TRBJ1-4; D is uncertain. Germline loops: CDR1 MDHEN, CDR2 SYDVKM. This CDR3 region has 14 residues. This CDR3 is CASSFGQFNEKRFF. The CDR3 nucleotides are TGTGCCAGCAGTTTTGGGCAATTTAATGAAAAACGGTTTTTT.

This clonotype was seen a handful of times. V usage is TRBV14 and J usage is TRBJ1-5; tentative D call: TRBD1 (6 bases). CDR1 is SGHDN and CDR2 is FVKESK in the germline V gene. The CDR3 consists of 15 residues. V was clipped by 3 bases and J by 4 bases, with 13 bases between them. In DNA form, the CDR3 reads TGTGCCAGCAGCCATTGGTCAGGGGCAAATCAGCCCCAGCATTTT. Its protein product is CASSHWSGANQPQHF.